This TCR beta chain was obtained from a study of Graves' ophthalmopathy and Graves' hyperthyroidism. Findings and caveats of the study: Forecasting of ophthalmopathy progression by the model achieved about 69% sensitivity and less than 80% specificity. Among thyroid clonotypes expanded above 0.001 frequency, most also appeared in blood.

Amplification targeted the TCR beta CDR3 regions, with RNA transcripts as the source material. Investigators did first-round RT-PCR with HTBI primers, then second-round multiplex PCR. TCRdb reprocessed the multiplex PCR reads via MiXCR and lists one record per CDR3 protein. The sample shows 1 million to 1.3 million distinct CDR3 sequences, about 36% of them seen only once. The authors enrolled newly diagnosed hyperthyroidism patients aged 18 to 65 with under 2 months' duration. No donor had other autoimmune disease, uncontrolled infection, pregnancy or lactation. The ends lost 1 base at V and 0 bases at J; junction bases unmatched: 2. CDR1 is WSHSY and CDR2 is SAAADI in the germline V gene. The CDR3 spans 15 residues. The table lists this clonotype with many counts. Its antigen is still unknown.

The sequenced material came from peripheral blood or thyroid tissue (not recorded which). The chain combines TRBV10-2 with TRBJ1-2; 7 bases are a match to TRBD1. This TCR was recovered from an adult man with Graves' hyperthyroidism. The CDR3 reads CASSEWQGANYGYTF. The DNA of the CDR3 is TGCGCCAGCAGTGAGTGGCAGGGGGCTAACTATGGCTACACCTTC.